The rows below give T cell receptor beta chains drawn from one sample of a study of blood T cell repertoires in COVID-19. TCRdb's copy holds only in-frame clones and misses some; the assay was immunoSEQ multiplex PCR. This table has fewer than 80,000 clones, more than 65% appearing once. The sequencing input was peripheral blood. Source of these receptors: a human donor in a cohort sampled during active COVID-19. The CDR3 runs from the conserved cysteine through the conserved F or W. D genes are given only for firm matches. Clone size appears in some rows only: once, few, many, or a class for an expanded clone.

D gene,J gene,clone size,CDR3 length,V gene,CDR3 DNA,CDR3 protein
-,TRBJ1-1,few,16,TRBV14,TGTGCCAGCAGCCAAGATAGCGGGGTGGGGAACACTGAAGCTTTCTTT,CASSQDSGVGNTEAFF
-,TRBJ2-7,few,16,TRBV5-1,TGCGCCAGCAGCCCAGGGGAACAGGCGAAATCCTACGAGCAGTACTTC,CASSPGEQAKSYEQYF
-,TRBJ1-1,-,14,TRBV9,TGTGCCAGCGGTTCGGACAGCGTCAACACTGAAGCTTTCTTT,CASGSDSVNTEAFF
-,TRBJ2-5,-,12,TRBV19,TGTGCCAGTCGGGACTTCCAAGAGACCCAGTACTTC,CASRDFQETQYF
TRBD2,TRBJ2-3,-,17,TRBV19,TGTGCCAGTAGTACCGGACTAGCGGGGTTAAGCACAGATACGCAGTATTTT,CASSTGLAGLSTDTQYF
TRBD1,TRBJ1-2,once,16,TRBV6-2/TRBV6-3,TGTGCCAGCAGCTTGGGACAGGGGGCGAGAAACTATGGCTACACCTTC,CASSLGQGARNYGYTF
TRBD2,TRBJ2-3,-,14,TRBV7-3,TGTGCCAGCAGCGCGGGGGGGAGCACAGATACGCAGTATTTT,CASSAGGSTDTQYF
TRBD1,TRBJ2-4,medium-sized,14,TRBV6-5,TGTGCCAGCAGGAGAGCGACAGGGATCAACATTCAGTACTTC,CASRRATGINIQYF
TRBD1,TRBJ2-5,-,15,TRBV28,TGTGCCAGCAGGACAGGGACAGGGGGCGCGGAGACCCAGTACTTC,CASRTGTGGAETQYF
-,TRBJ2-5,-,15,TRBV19,TGTGCCAGTAGCCGATTGGGGGACCGGGGGGAGACCCAGTACTTC,CASSRLGDRGETQYF
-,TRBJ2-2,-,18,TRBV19,TGTGCCAGTAGTATAGGGGTTATGGTAGCGGCGAACACCGGGGAGCTGTTTTTT,CASSIGVMVAANTGELFF
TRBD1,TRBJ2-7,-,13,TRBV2,TGTGCCAGCGGGTTCCGACAGGGCTACGAGCAGTACTTC,CASGFRQGYEQYF
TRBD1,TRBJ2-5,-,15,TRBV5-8,TGTGCCAGCAGCTTGCAGGGGGAGTACCAAGAGACCCAGTACTTC,CASSLQGEYQETQYF
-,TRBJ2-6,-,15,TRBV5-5,TGTGCCAGCAGCCTAATAGGAGCCGGGGCCAACGTCCTGACTTTC,CASSLIGAGANVLTF
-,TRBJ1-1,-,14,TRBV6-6,TGTGCCAGCAGGCGGGGGGCACCGAACACTGAAGCTTTCTTT,CASRRGAPNTEAFF
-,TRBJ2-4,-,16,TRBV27,TGTGCCAGCAGTATCGACCTAGGCTCCGCCAAAAACATTCAGTACTTC,CASSIDLGSAKNIQYF
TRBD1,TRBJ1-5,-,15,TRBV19,TGTGCCAGTAAGAACAGGGGGCGAGTCAATCAGCCCCAGCATTTT,CASKNRGRVNQPQHF
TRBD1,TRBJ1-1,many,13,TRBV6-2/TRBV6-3,TGTGCCAGCAGCCGAGGGACAGTTGTTGAAGCTTTCTTT,CASSRGTVVEAFF
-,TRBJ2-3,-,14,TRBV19,TGTGCCAGTAGTATTGACTACGTGGAAGATACGCAGTATTTT,CASSIDYVEDTQYF
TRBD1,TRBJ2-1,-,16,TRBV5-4,TGTGCCAGCAGCGCTGGGGGGACAGGTAATTACAATGAGCAGTTCTTC,CASSAGGTGNYNEQFF
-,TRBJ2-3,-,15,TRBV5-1,TGCGCCAGCAGCTTGGTAGGGGCCGGCACAGATACGCAGTATTTT,CASSLVGAGTDTQYF
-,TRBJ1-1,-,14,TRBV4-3,TGCGCCAGCGCTCTAGGACTGCAGAACACTGAAGCTTTCTTT,CASALGLQNTEAFF